A single sample is the source of the 10 T cell receptor beta chains below, sequenced in a study of Tregs in tolerant kidney transplant recipients. Sequencing used immunoSEQ multiplex PCR; TCRdb keeps in-frame clones, though not all of them. Counted here are around 70,000 clones, just under 95% occurring once; the ten biggest clones make up approximately 9.9%. Specimen: CD8+ T cells from blood, collected before the transplant. These TCRs come from a human donor who received a combined kidney and bone marrow transplant.

CDR3 amino acids: CASSLGHQLSYEQYF. In DNA form, the CDR3 reads TGCGCCAGCAGCTTAGGACACCAACTCTCCTACGAGCAGTACTTC. J is TRBJ2-7 and V is TRBV5-1; a weak D match, TRBD1 (5 bases). Trimming took 2 bases from V and 0 from J, leaving 12 bases between them. Germline V CDR1 and CDR2: SGHRS, YFSETQ. This CDR3 has 15 amino acids.

This clone was detected once. CDR3 sequence (DNA): TGTGCCAGCAGCTTCCCTGGACTAGCGGGGGAAGAGACCCAGTACTTC. It encodes CASSFPGLAGEETQYF. The chain joins TRBV13 to TRBJ2-5, with TRBD2 identical over 13 bases. This CDR3 contains 16 residues. The germline V gene encodes CDR1 PRHDT and CDR2 FYEKMQ (reference sequence). The trim removed 3 bases at V and 3 bases at J, leaving 4 bases unmatched.

The chain joins TRBV4-3 to TRBJ1-1; 11 nucleotides align to TRBD1. The CDR3 sequence is 15 residues long. V shed 3 bases and J 3 bases; nucleotides not matched to a gene: 3. CDR1 LGHNA and CDR2 YSLEER come from the germline V gene. The DNA of the CDR3 is TGCGCCAGCAGCCAGGGGACAGGGGGTTACACTGAAGCTTTCTTT. Translating gives CASSQGTGGYTEAFF.

The V and J genes are TRBV9 and TRBJ1-3; perhaps TRBD1 as D (6 bases). V dropped 3 bases and J dropped 7 bases, with 17 bases sitting between them. There are 15 residues in the CDR3. CDR1 and CDR2 (germline): SGDLS, YYNGEE. The CDR3 DNA reads as TGTGCCAGCAGCGCCGTACAGGGCCCCTGGAACACCATATATTTT. Translation gives CASSAVQGPWNTIYF.

Here the CDR3 DNA reads TGCGCCAGCAGCCACGGACAGAACAATGAGCAGTTCTTC. It codes for CASSHGQNNEQFF. The chain is built from TRBV4-1 and TRBJ2-1; a weak D match, TRBD1 (6 bases). Trimming left V 3 bases short and J 5 bases short, with 8 bases between. Germline V gene sequence: CDR1 MGHRA, CDR2 YSYEKL. The CDR3 totals 13 residues.

The CDR3 spells CASSPRGGLSYNEQFF. The CDR3 region has the DNA TGTGCCAGTAGCCCGAGGGGGGGATTGTCCTACAATGAGCAGTTCTTC. The chain has TRBV19 and TRBJ2-1, with D possibly TRBD2 on 7 matching bases. From germline, CDR1 is LNHDA and CDR2 SQIVND (reference sequence). The CDR3 runs 16 residues. Deletions cut 6 bases from V and 1 base from J, with 16 bases between.

This chain connects TRBV5-4 to TRBJ2-1; TRBD1 aligns across 7 bases. The CDR3 has 14 amino acids. Losses at the gene ends were 3 bases for V and 5 bases for J; bases not matched to a gene: 5. Germline V lookup: CDR1 SGHNT, CDR2 YYREEE (reference sequence). The CDR3 reads CASSSGTENNEQFF. CDR3 nucleotide sequence: TGTGCCAGCAGCTCCGGGACAGAAAACAATGAGCAGTTCTTC.

This chain uses TRBV4-2 with TRBJ2-2; D is uncertain. The V end lost 0 bases, the J end lost 1 base, and 3 bases lay between the germline ends. The germline V gene has CDR1 LGHNA and CDR2 YNFKEQ. The CDR3 runs 14 residues. The DNA for the CDR3 is TGTGCCAGCAGCCAAGATAGGAACACCGGGGAGCTGTTTTTT. Residues: CASSQDRNTGELFF.

This clone was observed once. The chain recombines TRBV27 with TRBJ2-7; 10 positions match TRBD1. The V gene end was trimmed by 5 bases and the J gene end by 4 bases; junction bases not matched to a gene: 14. This CDR3 comprises 17 residues. Germline lookup yields CDR1 MNHEY and CDR2 SMNVEV (reference sequence). The CDR3, as DNA: TGTGCCAGCAGTCCAATCAACTCGGACAGGGGGGGGTACGAGCAGTACTTC. Encoded protein: CASSPINSDRGGYEQYF.

This chain links TRBV6-5 with TRBJ1-5, with D uncertain. This CDR3 is 15 amino acids long. The germline CDR1 and CDR2 sequences are MNHEY and SVGAGI. V dropped 2 bases and J dropped 1 base, with 9 bases sitting between them. The CDR3 protein is CASSYGAASNQPQHF. The CDR3 coding sequence is TGTGCCAGCAGTTACGGTGCGGCCAGCAATCAGCCCCAGCATTTT.